One sample yielded the 14 T cell receptor beta chains listed below, sequenced in a study of cytomegalovirus exposure and HLA in healthy donors. The PCR ran on 60 Vbeta and 13 Jbeta primers. Using immunoSEQ multiplex PCR, the repertoire was profiled, and TCRdb retains in-frame clones only, with some absent. The sample contains approximately 150,000 clones, around 80% of which appear only once. Sequenced input: PBMCs. The origin of the receptors is a young man in good health and CMV-seropositive.

This clone was counted once. V and J are TRBV4-2 and TRBJ2-7; 7 positions match TRBD2. Germline CDR1 LGHNA, CDR2 YNFKEQ. V lost 0 bases, J lost 0 bases, and 5 bases stayed unmatched. This CDR3 region has 16 residues. DNA of the CDR3: TGTGCCAGCAGCCAAGAGGGGAGGGAGGCCTCCTACGAGCAGTACTTC. Its protein product is CASSQEGREASYEQYF.

The rearrangement links TRBV11-2 to TRBJ1-4; 9 nucleotides align to TRBD1. The ends lost 5 bases at V and 8 bases at J; junction bases unmatched: 6. Germline CDR1 is SGHAT and CDR2 is FQNNGV. The CDR3 sequence is 14 residues long. Written as DNA, the CDR3 is TGTGCCAGCAGCCAGGGACAGGGATGGGAAAAACTGTTTTTT. Its protein product is CASSQGQGWEKLFF.

The chain couples TRBV14 to TRBJ2-5; 7 nucleotides match TRBD2. The J call is in doubt because the DNA end fits TRBJ2-7 better. The CDR3 sequence is 16 residues long. Germline CDR1 and CDR2: SGHDN and FVKESK. The chain's CDR3 is CASSTATSAIFYEQYF. CDR3 bases: TGTGCCAGCAGCACTGCCACTAGCGCAATCTTCTACGAGCAGTACTTC.

This clone was counted a few times. The J gene is TRBJ1-1, the V gene TRBV11-2; TRBD1 might be the D (6 bases). Between the trimmed V and J ends, which lost 2 bases and 0 bases, there was a span of 7 bases. The length of the CDR3 is 14 residues. Germline V lookup: CDR1 SGHAT, CDR2 FQNNGV. CDR3 protein: CASSLQGLNTEAFF. The CDR3, as DNA: TGTGCCAGCAGCTTACAGGGGTTGAACACTGAAGCTTTCTTT.

V usage is TRBV28 and J usage is TRBJ1-4; 10 nucleotides line up with TRBD1. CDR1 and CDR2 (germline): MDHEN, SYDVKM. CDR3 length: 17 amino acids. With 3 bases clipped from V and 8 bases from J, the junction kept 12 bases outside the gene matches. The CDR3 sequence: CASSFGTTGGEGEKLFF. CDR3 DNA sequence: TGTGCCAGCAGTTTTGGGACGACAGGGGGCGAGGGCGAAAAACTGTTTTTT.

The chain carries TRBV5-1 and TRBJ1-2; perhaps TRBD1 as D (5 bases). Germline values: CDR1 SGHRS, CDR2 YFSETQ. This CDR3 has 14 residues. V was cut by 4 bases and J by 2 bases, with 12 bases left in between. CDR3 DNA: TGCGCCAGCAGCCCCGACAGCAAGAACTATGGCTACACCTTC. Its protein is CASSPDSKNYGYTF.

The chain couples TRBV7-9 to TRBJ2-7; 7 nucleotides align to TRBD2. This CDR3 spans 16 amino acids. From germline, CDR1 is SEHNR and CDR2 FQNEAQ (reference sequence). V shed 4 bases and J 4 bases; nucleotides not matched to a gene: 13. CDR3 in DNA: TGTGCCAGCAGCTCCCATTTGGGAGCGGGACGTTACGAGCAGTACTTC. Its protein is CASSSHLGAGRYEQYF.

J is TRBJ2-7 and V is TRBV9; D is unresolved. Trimming took 0 bases from V and 3 from J, leaving 19 bases between them. This CDR3 is 17 amino acids long. Germline V gene sequence: CDR1 SGDLS, CDR2 YYNGEE. CDR3 bases: TGTGCCAGCAGCGTAGTTGCTGACTCAACCTACTTCTACGAGCAGTACTTC. This gives the protein CASSVVADSTYFYEQYF.

In nucleotides, the CDR3 is TGTGCCAGCAGTACCGGGGGCTACGAGCAGTACTTC. It yields the protein CASSTGGYEQYF. The rearrangement joins TRBV7-9 to TRBJ2-7, with D perhaps TRBD2 (6 bases). The CDR3 runs 12 residues. Trimming took 6 bases from V and 3 from J, leaving 9 bases between them. Germline values: CDR1 SEHNR, CDR2 FQNEAQ (reference sequence).

The CDR3 nucleotides read TGTGCCAGCAGCTTGGCCCCCCGGCAGGGGGCCGGGGAGACCCAGTACTTC. Translation: CASSLAPRQGAGETQYF. J is TRBJ2-5 and V is TRBV5-4, with 8 nucleotides matching TRBD1. V lost 0 bases to trimming and J lost 5 bases; unmatched junction nucleotides: 12. This CDR3 comprises 17 residues. CDR1 and CDR2 from the germline V gene are SGHNT and YYREEE (reference sequence).

This chain links TRBV6-5 with TRBJ2-5, with D possibly TRBD2 on 5 matching bases. The germline V and J ends were trimmed by 7 bases and 2 bases, with 14 bases remaining between them. This CDR3 comprises 14 residues. Looked up from germline, CDR1 is MNHEY and CDR2 is SVGAGI. CDR3 sequence reads: CASKEASGQETQYF. Here the CDR3 DNA reads TGTGCCAGCAAGGAGGCTTCAGGTCAAGAGACCCAGTACTTC.

The table lists this clone with a few counts. The J gene is TRBJ2-1, the V gene TRBV7-9; TRBD2 matches at 13 bases. Germline V CDR1 and CDR2: SEHNR, FQNEAQ (reference sequence). Trimming took 1 base from V and 7 from J; bases not matched to a gene: 13. This CDR3 has 19 amino acids. CDR3 loop: CASSLGQGQGTSGINEQFF. CDR3 nucleotides: TGTGCCAGCAGCTTAGGCCAGGGACAGGGGACTAGCGGGATAAATGAGCAGTTCTTC.

The chain combines TRBV25-1 with TRBJ2-4; 8 bases fit TRBD2. This CDR3 has 15 amino acids. Looked up from germline, CDR1 is MGHDK and CDR2 is SYGVNS. With 3 bases clipped from V and 7 bases from J, the junction kept 8 bases outside the gene matches. The CDR3 coding sequence is TGTGCCAGCAGTGATAGGTGGACGGGGGGGAACATTCAGTACTTC. The encoded protein is CASSDRWTGGNIQYF.

The rearrangement links TRBV28 to TRBJ1-2, with D possibly being TRBD1 (6 bases). Germline V lookup: CDR1 MDHEN, CDR2 SYDVKM. Trimming took off 5 bases at V and 2 bases at J, with 12 bases between the two ends. The CDR3 consists of 14 residues. CDR3 in amino acids: CASSPGQTNYGYTF. In nucleotides, the CDR3 is TGTGCCAGCAGTCCCGGACAGACCAACTATGGCTACACCTTC.